The clone carrying this T cell receptor beta chain was counted at least ten times. Its antigen is still unknown. Deletions cut 4 bases from V and 7 bases from J, with 11 bases between. This CDR3 is 13 amino acids long. Per germline, CDR1 LNHDA and CDR2 SQIVND (reference sequence). The entry originates in a study of a mutant IDH1 vaccine in newly diagnosed glioma. About the research overall: Sex among treated patients split approximately 62% male, roughly 40% female; mean age was approximately 38 years. Prior therapy was radiotherapy, temozolomide, or both; most received both.

The time point denotes: baseline, week 1 (first vaccination visit). The treatment denotes: pre-vaccination baseline after standard-of-care therapy. New WHO grade 3 or 4 astrocytomas that were IDH1-mutant and ATRX-lost had been found in donors. Study-level findings and limits: The authors found pseudoprogression apparently unrelated to changes in top peripheral T cell clonotypes.

Profiled with immunoSEQ multiplex PCR; TCRdb holds only in-frame clones, not every one. The sample includes 85,000 to 100,000 clones, roughly 77% of them seen just once. This sequence joins TRBV19 and TRBJ1-5, with a weak D call TRBD1 (6 bases). This specimen was PBMCs, taken from a glioma patient treated with radiotherapy, temozolomide or both. This TCR derives from a man aged 35 to 55 with glioma. The chain's CDR3 is CASSSDRRQPQHF. In DNA form, the CDR3 reads TGTGCCAGTAGTAGTGACAGGAGACAGCCCCAGCATTTT.